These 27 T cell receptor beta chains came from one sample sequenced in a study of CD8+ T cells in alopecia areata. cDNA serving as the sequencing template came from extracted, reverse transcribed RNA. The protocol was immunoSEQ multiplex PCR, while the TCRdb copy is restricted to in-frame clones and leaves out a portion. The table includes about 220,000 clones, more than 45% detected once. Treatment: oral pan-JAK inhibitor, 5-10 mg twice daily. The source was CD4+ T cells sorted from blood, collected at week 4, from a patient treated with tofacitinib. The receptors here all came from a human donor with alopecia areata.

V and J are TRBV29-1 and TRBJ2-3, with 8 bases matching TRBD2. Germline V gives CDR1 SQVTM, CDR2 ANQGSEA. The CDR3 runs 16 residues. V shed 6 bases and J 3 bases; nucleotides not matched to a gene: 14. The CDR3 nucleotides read TGCAGCGTGAGGACCGGGACTAGGGGTGGTACAGATACGCAGTATTTT. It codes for CSVRTGTRGGTDTQYF.

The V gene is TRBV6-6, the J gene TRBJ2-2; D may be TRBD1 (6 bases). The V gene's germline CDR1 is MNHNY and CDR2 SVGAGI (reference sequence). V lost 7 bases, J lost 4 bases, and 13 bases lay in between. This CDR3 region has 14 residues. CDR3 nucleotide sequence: TGTGCCAGCAACCCCTTAGGGGGCACCGGGGAGCTGTTTTTT. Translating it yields CASNPLGGTGELFF.

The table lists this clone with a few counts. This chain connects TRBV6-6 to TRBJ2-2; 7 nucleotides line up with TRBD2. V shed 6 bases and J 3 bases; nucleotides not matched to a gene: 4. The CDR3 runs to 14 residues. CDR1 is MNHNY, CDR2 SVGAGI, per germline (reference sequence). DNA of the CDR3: TGTGCCAGCAGCCGGGGGGAGGACACCGGGGAGCTGTTTTTT. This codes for CASSRGEDTGELFF.

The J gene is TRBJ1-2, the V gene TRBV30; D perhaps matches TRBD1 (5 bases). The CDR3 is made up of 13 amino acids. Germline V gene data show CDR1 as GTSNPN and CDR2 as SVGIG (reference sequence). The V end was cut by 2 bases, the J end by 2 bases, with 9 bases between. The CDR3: CAWSSGVNYGYTF. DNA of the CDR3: TGTGCCTGGAGTTCGGGGGTAAACTATGGCTACACCTTC. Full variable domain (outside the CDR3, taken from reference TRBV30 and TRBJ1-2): SQTIHQWPATLVQPVGSPLSLECTVEGTSNPNLYWYRQAAGRGLQLLFYSVGIGQISSEVPQNLSASRPQDRQFILSSKKLLLSDSGFYLCAWSSGVNYGYTFGSGTRLTVV.

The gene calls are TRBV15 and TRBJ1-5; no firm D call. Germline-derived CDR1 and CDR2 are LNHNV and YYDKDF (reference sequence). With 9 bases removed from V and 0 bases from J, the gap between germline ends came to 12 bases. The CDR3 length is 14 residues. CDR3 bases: TGTGCCACAAAAGGCCTCTTTAGCAATCAGCCCCAGCATTTT. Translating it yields CATKGLFSNQPQHF.

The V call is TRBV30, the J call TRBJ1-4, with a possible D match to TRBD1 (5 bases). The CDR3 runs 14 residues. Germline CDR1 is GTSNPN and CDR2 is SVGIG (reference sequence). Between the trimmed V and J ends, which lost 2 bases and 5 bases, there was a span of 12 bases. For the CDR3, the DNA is TGTGCCTGGAGTCCCGGGACGGACAATGAAAAACTGTTTTTT. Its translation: CAWSPGTDNEKLFF.

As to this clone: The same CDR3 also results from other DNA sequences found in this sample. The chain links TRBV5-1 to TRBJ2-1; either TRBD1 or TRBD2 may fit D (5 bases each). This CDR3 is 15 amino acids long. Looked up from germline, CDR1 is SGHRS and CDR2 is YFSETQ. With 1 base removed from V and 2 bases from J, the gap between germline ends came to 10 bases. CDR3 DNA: TGCGCCAGCAGCTTGCGATTGGGGGCCTACAATGAGCAGTTCTTC. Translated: CASSLRLGAYNEQFF. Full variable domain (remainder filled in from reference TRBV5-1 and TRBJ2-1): KAGVTQTPRYLIKTRGQQVTLSCSPISGHRSVSWYQQTPGQGLQFLFEYFSETQRNKGNFPGRFSGRQFSNSRSEMNVSTLELGDSALYLCASSLRLGAYNEQFFGPGTRLTVL.

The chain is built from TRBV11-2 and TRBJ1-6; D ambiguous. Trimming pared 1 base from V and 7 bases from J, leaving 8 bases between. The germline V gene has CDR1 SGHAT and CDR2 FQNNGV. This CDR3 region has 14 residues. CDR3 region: CASSLVDRNSPLHF. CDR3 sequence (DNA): TGTGCCAGCAGCTTAGTGGACCGGAATTCACCCCTCCACTTT.

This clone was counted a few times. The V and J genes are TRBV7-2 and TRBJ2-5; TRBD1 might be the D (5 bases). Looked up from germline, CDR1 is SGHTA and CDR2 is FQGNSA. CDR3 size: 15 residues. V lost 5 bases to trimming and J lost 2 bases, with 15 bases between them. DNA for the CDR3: TGTGCCAGCAGCGTGGACACGACCATTCAAGAGACCCAGTACTTC. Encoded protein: CASSVDTTIQETQYF.

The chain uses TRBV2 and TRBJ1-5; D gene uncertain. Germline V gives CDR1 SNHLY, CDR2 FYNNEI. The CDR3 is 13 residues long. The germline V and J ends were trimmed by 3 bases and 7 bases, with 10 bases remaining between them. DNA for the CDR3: TGTGCCAGCAGTGATCTCCCTACGCAGCCCCAGCATTTT. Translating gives CASSDLPTQPQHF.

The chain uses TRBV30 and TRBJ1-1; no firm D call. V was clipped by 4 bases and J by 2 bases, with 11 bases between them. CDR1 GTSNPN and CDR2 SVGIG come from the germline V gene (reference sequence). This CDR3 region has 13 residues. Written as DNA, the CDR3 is TGTGCCTGGACCGAAAGGGTTAACACTGAAGCTTTCTTT. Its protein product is CAWTERVNTEAFF.

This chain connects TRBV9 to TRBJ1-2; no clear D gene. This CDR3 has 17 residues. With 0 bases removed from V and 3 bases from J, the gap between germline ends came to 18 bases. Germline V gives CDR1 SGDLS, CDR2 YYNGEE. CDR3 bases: TGTGCCAGCAGCGTAGTAAGCAGTGGCTCCTTTGACTATGGCTACACCTTC. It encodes CASSVVSSGSFDYGYTF.

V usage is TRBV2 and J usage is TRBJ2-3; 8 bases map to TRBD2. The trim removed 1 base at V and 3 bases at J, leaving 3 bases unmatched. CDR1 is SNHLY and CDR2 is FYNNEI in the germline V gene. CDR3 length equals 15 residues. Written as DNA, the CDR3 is TGTGCCAGCAGTGAAGAGCGGGGGCCTACAGATACGCAGTATTTT. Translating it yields CASSEERGPTDTQYF.

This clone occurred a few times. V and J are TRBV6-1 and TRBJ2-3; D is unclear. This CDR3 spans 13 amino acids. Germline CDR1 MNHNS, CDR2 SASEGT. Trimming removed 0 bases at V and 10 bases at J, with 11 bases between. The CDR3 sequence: CASSEAPRLPQYF. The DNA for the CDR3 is TGTGCCAGCAGTGAAGCTCCCCGTCTCCCGCAGTATTTT.

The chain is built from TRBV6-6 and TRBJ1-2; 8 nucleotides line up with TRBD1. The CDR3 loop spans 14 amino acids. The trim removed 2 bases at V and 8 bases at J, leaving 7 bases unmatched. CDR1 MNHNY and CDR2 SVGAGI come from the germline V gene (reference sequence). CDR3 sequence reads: CASSYGTGSFGYTF. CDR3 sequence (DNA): TGTGCCAGCAGTTACGGGACAGGATCATTCGGCTACACCTTC.

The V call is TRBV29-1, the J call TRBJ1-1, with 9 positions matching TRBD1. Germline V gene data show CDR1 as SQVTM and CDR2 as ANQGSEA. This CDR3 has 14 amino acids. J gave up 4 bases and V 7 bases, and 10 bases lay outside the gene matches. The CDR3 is CSGSTGGKGTEAFF. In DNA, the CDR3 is TGCAGCGGCTCAACAGGGGGCAAGGGCACTGAAGCTTTCTTT. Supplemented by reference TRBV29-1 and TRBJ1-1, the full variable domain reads SAVISQKPSRDICQRGTSLTIQCQVDSQVTMMFWYRQQPGQSLTLIATANQGSEATYESGFVIDKFPISRPNLTFSTLTVSNMSPEDSSIYLCSGSTGGKGTEAFFGQGTRLTVV.

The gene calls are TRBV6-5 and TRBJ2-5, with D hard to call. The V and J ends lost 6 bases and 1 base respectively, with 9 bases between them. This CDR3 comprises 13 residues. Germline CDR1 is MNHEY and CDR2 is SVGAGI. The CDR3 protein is CASRRLSQETQYF. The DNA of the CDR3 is TGTGCCAGCAGACGACTCTCCCAAGAGACCCAGTACTTC.

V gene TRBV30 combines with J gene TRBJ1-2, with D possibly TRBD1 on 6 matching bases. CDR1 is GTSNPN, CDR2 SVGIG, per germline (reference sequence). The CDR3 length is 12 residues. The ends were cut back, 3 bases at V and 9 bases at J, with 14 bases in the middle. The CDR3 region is CAWRIGGRSYTF. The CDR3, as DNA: TGTGCCTGGAGGATAGGGGGACGGAGCTACACCTTC.

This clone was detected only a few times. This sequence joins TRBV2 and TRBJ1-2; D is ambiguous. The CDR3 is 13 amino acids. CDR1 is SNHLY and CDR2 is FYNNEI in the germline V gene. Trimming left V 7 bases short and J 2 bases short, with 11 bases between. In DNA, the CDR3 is TGTGCCAGCAAAACAAACGAGAACTATGGCTACACCTTC. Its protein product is CASKTNENYGYTF.

The CDR3 bases are TGTGCCAGCAGTTCGGGACAACAGTTTACCGGGGAGCTGTTTTTT. Translating gives CASSSGQQFTGELFF. This sequence joins TRBV27 and TRBJ2-2; tentatively, D is TRBD1 (6 bases). The V end lost 4 bases, the J end lost 5 bases, and 14 bases lay between the germline ends. The CDR3 covers 15 residues. Germline CDR1 and CDR2: MNHEY and SMNVEV (reference sequence).

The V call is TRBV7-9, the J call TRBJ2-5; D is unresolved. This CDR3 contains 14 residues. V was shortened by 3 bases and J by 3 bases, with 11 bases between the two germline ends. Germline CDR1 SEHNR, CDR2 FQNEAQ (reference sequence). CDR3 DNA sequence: TGTGCCAGCAGCTTCTATTCCGACGAAGAGACCCAGTACTTC. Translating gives CASSFYSDEETQYF.

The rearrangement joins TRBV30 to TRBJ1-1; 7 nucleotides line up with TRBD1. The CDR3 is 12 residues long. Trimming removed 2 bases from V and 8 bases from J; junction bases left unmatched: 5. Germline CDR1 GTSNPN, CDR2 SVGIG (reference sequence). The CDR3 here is CAWSLGTVEAFF. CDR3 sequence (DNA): TGTGCCTGGAGTTTGGGGACAGTAGAAGCTTTCTTT.

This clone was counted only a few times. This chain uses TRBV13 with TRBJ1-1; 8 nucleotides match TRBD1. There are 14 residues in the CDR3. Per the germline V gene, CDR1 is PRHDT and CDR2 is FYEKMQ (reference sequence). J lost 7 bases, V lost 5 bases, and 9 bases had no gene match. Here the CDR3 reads CASSLRTGFGEAFF. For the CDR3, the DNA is TGTGCCAGCAGCCTACGGACAGGGTTTGGTGAAGCTTTCTTT. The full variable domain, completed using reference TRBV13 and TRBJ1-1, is AAGVIQSPRHLIKEKRETATLKCYPIPRHDTVYWYQQGPGQDPQFLISFYEKMQSDKGSIPDRFSAQQFSDYHSELNMSSLELGDSALYFCASSLRTGFGEAFFGQGTRLTVV.

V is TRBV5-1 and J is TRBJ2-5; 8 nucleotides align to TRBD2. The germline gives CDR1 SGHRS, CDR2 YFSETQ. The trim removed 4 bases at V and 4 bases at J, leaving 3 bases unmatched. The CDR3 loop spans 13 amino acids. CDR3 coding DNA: TGCGCCAGCAGCGACGGGAGGGGAGAGACCCAGTACTTC. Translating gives CASSDGRGETQYF.

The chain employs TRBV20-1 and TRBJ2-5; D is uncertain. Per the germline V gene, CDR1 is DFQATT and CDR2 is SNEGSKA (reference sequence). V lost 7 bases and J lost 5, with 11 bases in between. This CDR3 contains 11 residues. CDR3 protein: CSVQSVETQYF. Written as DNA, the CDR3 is TGCAGTGTACAGAGCGTGGAGACCCAGTACTTC.

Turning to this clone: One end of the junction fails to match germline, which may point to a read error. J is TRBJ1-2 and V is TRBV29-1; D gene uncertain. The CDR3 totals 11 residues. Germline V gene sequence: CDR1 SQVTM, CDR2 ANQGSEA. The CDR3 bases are TGCAGCGTTGATAATCCGGCGGCCGAACACTTC. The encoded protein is CSVDNPAAEHF. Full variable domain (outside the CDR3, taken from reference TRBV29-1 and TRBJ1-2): SAVISQKPSRDICQRGTSLTIQCQVDSQVTMMFWYRQQPGQSLTLIATANQGSEATYESGFVIDKFPISRPNLTFSTLTVSNMSPEDSSIYLCSVDNPAAEHFGSGTRLTVV.

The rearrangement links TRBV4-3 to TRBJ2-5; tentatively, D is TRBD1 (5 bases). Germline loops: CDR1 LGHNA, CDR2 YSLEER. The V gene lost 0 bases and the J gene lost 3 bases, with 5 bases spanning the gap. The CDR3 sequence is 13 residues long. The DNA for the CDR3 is TGCGCCAGCAGCCAAGAAGGGGAAGAGACCCAGTACTTC. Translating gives CASSQEGEETQYF.